These 14 T cell receptor beta chains were all obtained from the same sample, sequenced in a study of blood T cell repertoires in COVID-19. Sequencing was performed with immunoSEQ multiplex PCR; in TCRdb, only in-frame clones are kept and a portion is missing. The table includes about 26,000 clones, 60% to 70% detected once. Sequenced: peripheral blood. These receptors all stem from a man aged 60-69 years with active or convalescent COVID-19.

The J gene is TRBJ1-1, the V gene TRBV7-9, with D perhaps TRBD1 (5 bases). The germline CDR1 and CDR2 sequences are SEHNR and FQNEAQ (reference sequence). The V end was cut by 6 bases, the J end by 7 bases, with 18 bases between. CDR3 length: 14 amino acids. The CDR3 protein is CASRETGIGGEAFF. In DNA form, the CDR3 reads TGTGCCAGCAGGGAGACGGGCATCGGGGGTGAAGCTTTCTTT.

The chain employs TRBV10-3 and TRBJ1-6; TRBD1 aligns across 7 bases. The CDR3 sequence is 16 residues long. The V segment lost 7 bases and the J segment 5 bases; nucleotides outside the gene matches: 11. CDR1 is ENHRY, CDR2 SYGVKD, per germline. The CDR3 spells CAIKSTGRGNNSPLHF. CDR3 sequence (DNA): TGTGCCATCAAGTCGACAGGGCGCGGAAATAATTCACCCCTCCACTTT.

The J gene is TRBJ2-1, the V gene TRBV10-2; weak D call: TRBD2 (7 bases). CDR1 and CDR2 (germline): WSHSY, SAAADI. CDR3 length equals 18 residues. Deletions cut 6 bases from V and 7 bases from J, with 28 bases between. The CDR3: CASRSHTGGGGRGNEQFF. CDR3 sequence (DNA): TGCGCCAGCAGATCCCACACTGGAGGGGGGGGAAGAGGAAATGAGCAGTTCTTC.

In DNA form, the CDR3 reads TGCAGCGTTGAAAATACCTCAGATGGCTACACCTTC. It encodes CSVENTSDGYTF. The V gene is TRBV29-1, the J gene TRBJ1-2; D is uncertain. CDR1 and CDR2 from the germline V gene are SQVTM and ANQGSEA. V shed 2 bases and J shed 6 bases, with 10 bases lying between them. The CDR3 covers 12 residues.

The chain recombines TRBV10-3 with TRBJ2-7; D is ambiguous. Germline CDR1 and CDR2: ENHRY and SYGVKD. Trimming removed 6 bases at V and 2 bases at J, with 5 bases between. The CDR3 spans 11 residues. CDR3 nucleotides: TGTGCCATCAGGAGAACCTACGAGCAGTACTTC. Residues: CAIRRTYEQYF.

The chain carries TRBV11-3 and TRBJ2-3; 7 bases line up with TRBD2. In germline, CDR1 is SGHNT, CDR2 YENEEA. J gave up 4 bases and V 1 base, and 2 bases lay outside the gene matches. CDR3 length: 14 residues. The DNA of the CDR3 is TGTGCCAGCAGCTTAGGAGCGGGGCCAGATACGCAGTATTTT. As protein: CASSLGAGPDTQYF.

The chain recombines TRBV7-9 with TRBJ1-4; TRBD1 matches 8 bases. With 0 bases clipped from V and 7 bases from J, the junction kept 10 bases outside the gene matches. CDR1 SEHNR and CDR2 FQNEAQ come from the germline V gene (reference sequence). This CDR3 is built from 17 residues. CDR3 residues: CASSLAVTGVSTEKLFF. The CDR3 nucleotides read TGTGCCAGCAGCTTAGCTGTGACAGGGGTATCTACTGAAAAACTGTTTTTT.

V is TRBV5-4 and J is TRBJ2-3; 7 nucleotides line up with TRBD2. The CDR3 has 15 residues. Germline CDR1 SGHNT, CDR2 YYREEE (reference sequence). V lost 3 bases to trimming and J lost 2 bases; unmatched junction nucleotides: 6. Written as DNA, the CDR3 is TGTGCCAGCAGCTCCCCAGCGGGGACCACAGATACGCAGTATTTT. It specifies CASSSPAGTTDTQYF.

This chain uses TRBV2 with TRBJ2-7, with TRBD1 as a possible D gene (5 bases). This CDR3 is built from 15 residues. V was trimmed by 2 bases and J by 0 bases, leaving 11 bases between them. Per the germline V gene, CDR1 is SNHLY and CDR2 is FYNNEI. CDR3 sequence (DNA): TGTGCCAGCAGTGAAAGGGGCGGCTTCTCCTACGAGCAGTACTTC. Translation gives CASSERGGFSYEQYF.

The chain links TRBV11-2 to TRBJ2-7; TRBD2 agrees at 8 bases. V gave up 1 base and J gave up 4 bases; unmatched junction bases: 9. The CDR3 covers 16 residues. CDR1 is SGHAT and CDR2 is FQNNGV in the germline V gene. The CDR3 region has the DNA TGTGCCAGCAGCTTAGGCTTCAGCGGGAGTATGTACGAGCAGTACTTC. This gives the protein CASSLGFSGSMYEQYF.

The rearrangement links TRBV5-1 to TRBJ2-7; 10 bases fit TRBD1. This CDR3 region has 14 residues. Trimming cost V 5 bases and J 4 bases; bases outside gene matches: 6. CDR1 is SGHRS, CDR2 YFSETQ, per germline. The CDR3 loop is CASSVRQGAYEQYF. The DNA of the CDR3 is TGCGCCAGCAGTGTACGACAGGGGGCTTACGAGCAGTACTTC.

J is TRBJ1-1 and V is TRBV11-3; possible D gene TRBD1, 5 bases. The CDR3 loop spans 15 amino acids. Germline loops: CDR1 SGHNT, CDR2 YENEEA. V was clipped by 7 bases and J by 0 bases, with 15 bases between them. CDR3 sequence (DNA): TGTGCCAGCATCGCCGGAGGGGCACTGAACACTGAAGCTTTCTTT. Protein: CASIAGGALNTEAFF.

CDR3 in amino acids: CASSKITGKETQYF. The CDR3 DNA sequence: TGTGCCAGCAGCAAGATCACAGGGAAAGAGACCCAGTACTTC. This rearrangement joins TRBV14 to TRBJ2-5, with TRBD1 as a possible D gene (6 bases). Germline V lookup: CDR1 SGHDN, CDR2 FVKESK. Trimming took 5 bases from V and 3 from J, leaving 13 bases between them. This CDR3 is built from 14 residues. The full variable domain, rest sourced from reference TRBV14 and TRBJ2-5, is EAGVTQFPSHSVIEKGQTVTLRCDPISGHDNLYWYRRVMGKEIKFLLHFVKESKQDESGMPNNRFLAERTGGTYSTLKVQPAELEDSGVYFCASSKITGKETQYFGPGTRLLVL.

This clone was counted between two and nine times. The chain carries TRBV14 and TRBJ2-3; 9 nucleotides agree with TRBD2. Germline loops: CDR1 SGHDN, CDR2 FVKESK. Trimming cost V 2 bases and J 3 bases; bases outside gene matches: 6. The CDR3 extends over 16 amino acids. CDR3 in amino acids: CASSQFRSGGTDTQYF. CDR3 in DNA: TGTGCCAGCAGCCAATTTCGTAGCGGGGGAACAGATACGCAGTATTTT.